The 28 T cell receptor beta chains reported below all come from one sample, sequenced in a study of cytomegalovirus exposure and HLA in healthy donors. PCR used 60 Vbeta primers and 13 Jbeta primers. Method: immunoSEQ multiplex PCR; TCRdb's copy keeps in-frame clones and lacks some. The sample has about 140,000 clones, around 80% seen once; the top ten hold under 3%. The sequenced sample was PBMCs. These receptor sequences come from a female donor in good health and CMV-seronegative.

This clone was seen more than once but under ten times. The chain couples TRBV7-9 to TRBJ1-1, with a weak D call TRBD1 (6 bases). This CDR3 spans 16 amino acids. Germline values: CDR1 SEHNR, CDR2 FQNEAQ (reference sequence). Trimming left V 5 bases short and J 3 bases short, with 19 bases between. The CDR3 is CASSASTGSGHTEAFF. CDR3 in DNA: TGTGCCAGCAGCGCTAGCACAGGGTCCGGGCACACTGAAGCTTTCTTT.

CDR3 sequence reads: CASSGLDSRGYTF. The CDR3 nucleotides are TGTGCCAGCAGTGGCTTGGACAGCCGGGGCTACACCTTC. The rearrangement uses TRBV25-1 and TRBJ1-2; a possible D gene is TRBD1 (6 bases). V was trimmed by 4 bases and J by 8 bases, leaving 14 bases between them. CDR3 length equals 13 residues. CDR1 is MGHDK and CDR2 is SYGVNS in the germline V gene.

The chain links TRBV5-1 to TRBJ2-7; 8 bases agree with TRBD1. The length of the CDR3 is 16 residues. Germline trimming cut 0 bases from V and 5 bases from J; bases unmatched to any gene: 10. Germline V lookup: CDR1 SGHRS, CDR2 YFSETQ. For the CDR3, the DNA is TGCGCCAGCAGCTTGGATCCGGACAGGGTCCGCGACGAGCAGTACTTC. Translated, it gives CASSLDPDRVRDEQYF.

The rearrangement links TRBV9 to TRBJ2-2; tentatively, D is TRBD2 (6 bases). The CDR3 has 12 amino acids. Germline CDR1 SGDLS, CDR2 YYNGEE. Trimming took off 3 bases at V and 6 bases at J, with 6 bases between the two ends. Here the CDR3 reads CASSGGAGELFF. The DNA for the CDR3 is TGTGCCAGCAGCGGGGGGGCCGGGGAGCTGTTTTTT. The full variable domain, its missing parts supplied by reference TRBV9 and TRBJ2-2, is DSGVTQTPKHLITATGQRVTLRCSPRSGDLSVYWYQQSLDQGLQFLIQYYNGEERAKGNILERFSAQQFPDLHSELNLSSLELGDSALYFCASSGGAGELFFGEGSRLTVL.

The V gene is TRBV9, the J gene TRBJ2-3, with TRBD1 matching over 7 bases. Germline-derived CDR1 and CDR2 are SGDLS and YYNGEE. The length of the CDR3 is 16 residues. V was clipped by 3 bases and J by 2 bases; unmatched bases: 9. CDR3 nucleotide sequence: TGTGCCAGCAGCGCTACAGGGGCTGGGAACACAGATACGCAGTATTTT. Residues: CASSATGAGNTDTQYF.

This clone was detected only once. The chain couples TRBV28 to TRBJ2-1; 9 bases map to TRBD2. CDR3 length: 17 residues. The V and J ends lost 5 bases and 5 bases, in that order; junction bases with no gene match: 13. The germline gives CDR1 MDHEN, CDR2 SYDVKM. DNA for the CDR3: TGTGCCAGCAGTCTACTTGGGCTAGCGGGATCAGACAATGAGCAGTTCTTC. It translates to CASSLLGLAGSDNEQFF.

The chain combines TRBV30 with TRBJ2-1, with 11 bases that match TRBD2. This CDR3 is 14 amino acids long. With 1 base clipped from V and 9 bases from J, the junction kept 5 bases outside the gene matches. CDR1 is GTSNPN, CDR2 SVGIG, per germline (reference sequence). The CDR3 bases are TGTGCCTGGAGTGCTCTAGCGGGGGGAGGTGAGCAGTTCTTC. It codes for CAWSALAGGGEQFF.

The rearrangement joins TRBV5-4 to TRBJ2-6; 12 nucleotides agree with TRBD2. The CDR3 runs to 17 residues. Trimming took 4 bases from V and 4 from J; bases not matched to a gene: 6. Germline V CDR1 and CDR2: SGHNT, YYREEE (reference sequence). The CDR3 DNA follows: TGTGCCAGCAGCCCTAGCGGGAGGGCCTTGGGGGCCAACGTCCTGACTTTC. Protein product: CASSPSGRALGANVLTF.

This clone was detected once. One junction end does not reproduce the germline sequence, and a read error may be involved. J is TRBJ2-7 and V is TRBV6-6; 8 bases align to TRBD1. This CDR3 region has 16 residues. The germline V gene has CDR1 MNHNY and CDR2 SVGAGI (reference sequence). The CDR3 loop reads CASSPSTGAISYGQYF. CDR3 DNA: TGTGCCAGCAGTCCGTCGACAGGGGCTATCTCCTACGGGCAGTACTTC.

In its sample, this clone was seen a few times. The chain joins TRBV6-1 to TRBJ1-1; D may be TRBD1 (6 bases). This CDR3 spans 15 amino acids. Germline V gene data show CDR1 as MNHNS and CDR2 as SASEGT. Trimming took off 2 bases at V and 0 bases at J, with 10 bases between the two ends. This CDR3 is CASSEWWDMNTEAFF. CDR3 sequence (DNA): TGTGCCAGCAGTGAATGGTGGGACATGAACACTGAAGCTTTCTTT.

The chain couples TRBV6-5 to TRBJ1-2; D is unresolved. Deletions cut 6 bases from V and 4 bases from J, with 6 bases between. The V gene's germline CDR1 is MNHEY and CDR2 SVGAGI. This CDR3 spans 11 amino acids. The CDR3 protein is CASRQVYGYTF. Here the CDR3 DNA reads TGTGCCAGCAGGCAGGTCTATGGCTACACCTTC.

This clone was recorded once. The J gene is TRBJ2-1, the V gene TRBV5-1; 8 bases match TRBD2. V shed 5 bases, J shed 6 bases, and the junction held 10 bases outside the gene matches. This CDR3 is 15 amino acids long. Germline lookup yields CDR1 SGHRS and CDR2 YFSETQ. The CDR3 is CASRYLQGTSNEQFF. The DNA of the CDR3 is TGCGCCAGCAGATACCTCCAAGGGACTAGCAATGAGCAGTTCTTC.

This clone was seen a handful of times. The rearrangement links TRBV4-1 to TRBJ2-5; TRBD1 aligns across 7 bases. V was pared by 1 base and J by 5 bases, with 10 bases of the junction left unmatched. The CDR3 has 16 amino acids. Germline loops: CDR1 MGHRA, CDR2 YSYEKL. DNA for the CDR3: TGCGCCAGCAGCCAAGGCCAACAGGGGAGTGGGGAGACCCAGTACTTC. This translates into CASSQGQQGSGETQYF.

This chain joins TRBV13 and TRBJ2-7, with TRBD2 identical over 7 bases. CDR1 is PRHDT, CDR2 FYEKMQ, per germline (reference sequence). Trimming removed 5 bases from V and 7 bases from J; junction bases left unmatched: 14. The CDR3 length is 15 residues. CDR3 sequence: CASSPRLASLGEQYF. DNA of the CDR3: TGTGCCAGCAGCCCCCGACTAGCCAGTCTTGGGGAGCAGTACTTC.

V gene TRBV25-1 combines with J gene TRBJ2-2; tentatively, D is TRBD2 (6 bases). CDR1 and CDR2 (germline): MGHDK, SYGVNS. Trimming shortened V by 7 bases and J by 4 bases, and 7 bases separated the two germline ends. The CDR3 extends over 12 amino acids. CDR3 nucleotides: TGTGCCAGCAACGGGGGCACCGGGGAGCTGTTTTTT. Its protein product is CASNGGTGELFF. Full variable domain (outside the CDR3, taken from reference TRBV25-1 and TRBJ2-2): EADIYQTPRYLVIGTGKKITLECSQTMGHDKMYWYQQDPGMELHLIHYSYGVNSTEKGDLSSESTVSRIRTEHFPLTLESARPSHTSQYLCASNGGTGELFFGEGSRLTVL.

The rearrangement joins TRBV29-1 to TRBJ1-2; the D gene is possibly TRBD1 (5 bases). The CDR3 is 12 residues long. Trimming left V 7 bases short and J 8 bases short, with 17 bases between. The germline CDR1 and CDR2 sequences are SQVTM and ANQGSEA. The CDR3 DNA reads TGCAGCGGGTCATCCCAGGGCTGGGGCTACACCTTC. It encodes CSGSSQGWGYTF.

The chain carries TRBV7-2 and TRBJ2-2; 10 nucleotides align to TRBD2. Per germline, CDR1 SGHTA and CDR2 FQGNSA. The length of the CDR3 is 16 residues. With 3 bases clipped from V and 5 bases from J, the junction kept 6 bases outside the gene matches. CDR3 residues: CASSLGAGGWTGELFF. CDR3 in DNA: TGTGCCAGCAGCTTGGGAGCGGGGGGGTGGACCGGGGAGCTGTTTTTT.

This rearrangement joins TRBV5-1 to TRBJ1-2; unclear D gene. The CDR3 covers 14 residues. CDR1 is SGHRS, CDR2 YFSETQ, per germline. Deletions cut 0 bases from V and 2 bases from J, with 8 bases between. The DNA of the CDR3 is TGCGCCAGCAGCTTGGGTTTGGGCAACTATGGCTACACCTTC. It specifies CASSLGLGNYGYTF.

CDR3 DNA sequence: TGTGCCAGCAGTCATACCTCGGTGAGGGGGACTATCAATCAGCCCCAGCATTTT. This gives the protein CASSHTSVRGTINQPQHF. The chain employs TRBV27 and TRBJ1-5, with D perhaps matching TRBD1 (6 bases). The CDR3 consists of 18 residues. Trimming pared 5 bases from V and 3 bases from J, leaving 23 bases between. CDR1 is MNHEY and CDR2 is SMNVEV in the germline V gene (reference sequence).

This clone was detected ten times or more. The chain recombines TRBV4-1 with TRBJ1-1; D gene ambiguous. The germline V and J ends were trimmed by 6 bases and 12 bases, with 14 bases remaining between them. The germline gives CDR1 MGHRA, CDR2 YSYEKL. The CDR3 sequence is 11 residues long. CDR3 loop: CASSHYGETFF. CDR3 sequence (DNA): TGCGCCAGCAGTCACTACGGGGAAACTTTCTTT.

CDR3 loop: CASSVVEGSYGYTF. In DNA form, the CDR3 reads TGTGCCAGCAGCGTAGTCGAAGGGAGCTATGGCTACACCTTC. This chain uses TRBV9 with TRBJ1-2; D call uncertain. The V gene's germline CDR1 is SGDLS and CDR2 YYNGEE. Trimming removed 0 bases from V and 4 bases from J, with 10 bases in between. The CDR3 is made up of 14 amino acids.

A few counts support this clone. The J gene is TRBJ1-5, the V gene TRBV4-1; 7 nucleotides agree with TRBD1. The V and J ends lost 3 bases and 3 bases, in that order; junction bases with no gene match: 11. Looked up from germline, CDR1 is MGHRA and CDR2 is YSYEKL. The CDR3 runs to 17 residues. The CDR3 is CASSHATPRGNNQPQHF. In nucleotides, the CDR3 is TGCGCCAGCAGCCATGCGACCCCCAGGGGGAACAATCAGCCCCAGCATTTT.

This chain joins TRBV5-6 and TRBJ2-6; weak D call: TRBD1 (5 bases). CDR1 is SGHDT and CDR2 is YYEEEE in the germline V gene. V was shortened by 2 bases and J by 4 bases, with 10 bases between the two germline ends. The CDR3 totals 15 residues. The CDR3 spells CASSFQGSGANVLTF. CDR3 bases: TGTGCCAGCAGCTTTCAGGGTTCCGGGGCCAACGTCCTGACTTTC.

J is TRBJ2-2 and V is TRBV7-6, with 11 bases that match TRBD2. The CDR3 sequence is 21 residues long. The V segment lost 5 bases and the J segment 7 bases; nucleotides outside the gene matches: 24. Per germline, CDR1 SGHVS and CDR2 FNYEAQ. CDR3 residues: CASSPPDYTPTSGIMGGELFF. CDR3 sequence (DNA): TGTGCCAGCAGCCCACCTGACTATACCCCGACTAGCGGGATAATGGGCGGGGAGCTGTTTTTT.

The CDR3 nucleotides are TGTGCCAGCAGTCAGGGATTCGGGACAGTGAATGAAAAACTGTTTTTT. It translates to CASSQGFGTVNEKLFF. The chain employs TRBV6-6 and TRBJ1-4; 7 bases agree with TRBD1. Germline CDR1 reads MNHNY; CDR2 reads SVGAGI (reference sequence). V trimming: 5 bases; J trimming: 5 bases; junction bases outside the gene matches: 11. The CDR3 consists of 16 residues.

The rearrangement joins TRBV18 to TRBJ2-1, with 7 bases lining up with TRBD2. Trimming cost V 6 bases and J 6 bases; bases outside gene matches: 23. The CDR3 loop spans 19 amino acids. Germline CDR1 is KGHSH and CDR2 is LQKENI. CDR3: CASSTLPATATSTGNEQFF. Here the CDR3 DNA reads TGTGCCAGCTCCACCCTCCCAGCGACGGCGACTAGCACGGGCAATGAGCAGTTCTTC.

The chain combines TRBV11-1 with TRBJ2-5, with D maybe TRBD2 (6 bases). This CDR3 is 15 amino acids long. Trimming left V 5 bases short and J 7 bases short, with 20 bases between. Germline CDR1 SGHAT, CDR2 FQDESV (reference sequence). The CDR3 region is CASSPLGGGDGTQYF. The CDR3 coding sequence is TGTGCCAGCAGCCCGTTGGGCGGAGGGGACGGGACCCAGTACTTC.

In its sample, this clone was seen a few times. The CDR3 spells CASRGGPTTNYGYTF. Written as DNA, the CDR3 is TGTGCCAGCAGGGGCGGGCCGACGACTAACTATGGCTACACCTTC. The chain carries TRBV2 and TRBJ1-2; no clear D gene. The CDR3 is 15 residues long. V lost 6 bases and J 0 bases, leaving 14 bases between the germline ends. Germline CDR1 SNHLY, CDR2 FYNNEI.